This TCR beta chain emerged from a study of cytomegalovirus exposure and HLA in healthy donors. The donors belonged to the approximately 130-subject validation cohort, separate from the roughly 700-subject first cohort. Turning to this clone: Antigen unknown.

Study outcomes and limitations: The authors enumerated some 160 TCR beta chains as linked to cytomegalovirus. Reportedly, diagnosis of cytomegalovirus status by the classifier showed high specificity and sensitivity.

Only in-frame clones appear in the TCRdb table, and some are missing; sequencing was by immunoSEQ multiplex PCR. The top ten hold about 1.5% of the sample, which has 150,000 to 200,000 clones, 86% seen once. What was sequenced was PBMCs. The receptor was isolated from a woman aged 18-29 years in good health and CMV-seronegative.

The CDR3 sequence is CASSPGDRNSPLHF. DNA of the CDR3: TGTGCCAGCAGCCCAGGGGACAGGAATTCACCCCTCCACTTT. The chain has TRBV7-8 and TRBJ1-6; 8 bases are shared with TRBD1. Trimming cost V 5 bases and J 7 bases; bases outside gene matches: 4. Germline CDR1 and CDR2: SGHVS and FQNEAQ. The CDR3 covers 14 residues.